The rows below give T cell receptor beta chains drawn from one sample of a study of Graves' ophthalmopathy and Graves' hyperthyroidism. TCRdb reprocessed the multiplex PCR reads via MiXCR and lists one record per CDR3 protein. Of 560,000 or so distinct CDR3 sequences in the sample, about 35% were seen once. Input material: peripheral blood or thyroid tissue (not recorded which). These receptors came from an adult man with Graves' hyperthyroidism. Both conserved end residues are part of each CDR3.

TRBV7-9 CASSLEGFNEQFF
TRBV13 CASSQGRGQGHEKLFF
TRBV19 CASRPAGTEAFF
TRBV20-1 CSARALAGEQYF
TRBV29-1 CSVGLQESNTGELFF
TRBV5-1 CASSLEPTDNSPLHF
TRBV2 CASSEGTGAVSYEQYF
TRBV19 CASRLRTENTEAFF
TRBV6-6 CASSNTGGPGYEQYF
TRBV6-1 CASSAGDITYEQYF
TRBV29-1 CSVEDLPGTGDGYTF
TRBV28 CASREVGYEQYF
TRBV29-1 CSSQTGETQYF
TRBV29-1 CSVEEWGVATEAFF
TRBV20-1 CSARAGGRNTEAFF
TRBV6-1 CASSSGAGQYTEAFF
TRBV20-1 CSARTLAEPPSTDTQYF
TRBV2 CASRETATGGGETQYF
TRBV30 CAWSVILFF
TRBV2 CATSGLAGDEQYF
TRBV20-1 CSATKGTGNAGYTF
TRBV2 CASSSSYRGLNYGYTF
TRBV9 CASSPRADSSYEQYF
TRBV10-2 CASSDRGPGNTEAFF
TRBV12-3/TRBV12-4 CASRGTGGGNQPPHF
TRBV10-3 CAISDSSGRASGTYEQYF
TRBV5-1 CASSLGGQPQETQYF
TRBV5-8 CASSLASASGGGYTF
TRBV7-9 CASSLEAGGAYGYTF